The sequence of this T cell receptor (beta chain) was determined in a study of blood T cells in healthy people across ages. Study observations and caveats: Versus aged donors, long-lived donors had higher diversity and more naive CD4+ cells.

Then a second PCR, running roughly 6 to 11 cycles, was carried out with a sample-barcoded 5' primer and a J-beta primer mix. TCRdb used MiXCR to reprocess the 5' RACE reads, holding one entry per CDR3 protein. Of around 1,000,000 distinct CDR3 sequences listed, 35% to 45% are singletons. The donors, all healthy, were Caucasians living in Russia, aged 6 to 90. Details on this clonotype: Its antigen is not known.

Source material: blood. This TCR was recovered from a man aged 18 to 35 in good health.

The CDR3 bases are TGTGCCAGCAGTTTCTTAGGGAACCGGGGCCCCCAGCATTTT. Protein sequence: CASSFLGNRGPQHF. V gene TRBV12-3 or TRBV12-4 combines with J gene TRBJ1-5; possibly TRBD1 for D (5 bases). The CDR3 is made up of 14 amino acids. Trimming shortened V by 3 bases and J by 10 bases, and 16 bases separated the two germline ends.